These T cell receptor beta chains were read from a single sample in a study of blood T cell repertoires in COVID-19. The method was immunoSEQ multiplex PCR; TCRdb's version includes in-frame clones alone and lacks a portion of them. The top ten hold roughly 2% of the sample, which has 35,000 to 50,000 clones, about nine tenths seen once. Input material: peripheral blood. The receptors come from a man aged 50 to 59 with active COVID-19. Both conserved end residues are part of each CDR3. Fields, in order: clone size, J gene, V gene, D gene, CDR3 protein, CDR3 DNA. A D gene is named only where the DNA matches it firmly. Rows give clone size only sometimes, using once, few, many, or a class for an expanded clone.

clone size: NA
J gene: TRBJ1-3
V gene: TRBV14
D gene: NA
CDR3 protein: CASSAYSGNTIYF
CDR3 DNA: TGTGCCAGCAGCGCCTACTCTGGAAACACCATATATTTT

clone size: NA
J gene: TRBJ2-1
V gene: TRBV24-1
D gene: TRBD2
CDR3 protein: CATSDPTSGKINEQFF
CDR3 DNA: TGTGCCACCAGTGACCCAACTAGCGGGAAGATCAATGAGCAGTTCTTC

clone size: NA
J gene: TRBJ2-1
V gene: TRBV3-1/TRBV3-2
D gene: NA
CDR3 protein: CASSLSRINEQFF
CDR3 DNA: TGTGCCAGCAGCCTAAGCCGAATCAATGAGCAGTTCTTC

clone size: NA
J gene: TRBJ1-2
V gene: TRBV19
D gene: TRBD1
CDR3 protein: CASTRTGDGYGYTF
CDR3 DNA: TGTGCCAGTACCCGGACAGGGGACGGCTATGGCTACACCTTC

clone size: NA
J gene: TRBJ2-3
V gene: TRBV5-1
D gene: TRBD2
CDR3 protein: CASSGNSGGAADTQYF
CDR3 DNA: TGCGCCAGCAGCGGGAATAGCGGGGGGGCGGCAGATACGCAGTATTTT

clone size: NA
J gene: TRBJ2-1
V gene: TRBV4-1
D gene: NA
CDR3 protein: CASSQSDSSSYNEQFF
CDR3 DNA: TGCGCCAGCAGCCAATCCGACAGTAGCTCCTACAATGAGCAGTTCTTC

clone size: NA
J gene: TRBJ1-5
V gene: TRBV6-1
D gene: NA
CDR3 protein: CASSEGSVDNQPQHF
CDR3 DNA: TGTGCCAGCAGTGAAGGTAGCGTTGACAATCAGCCCCAGCATTTT

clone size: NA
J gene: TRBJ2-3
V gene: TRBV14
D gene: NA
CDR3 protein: CASSQDFGVAQYF
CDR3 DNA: TGTGCCAGCAGCCAAGATTTCGGTGTAGCGCAGTATTTT

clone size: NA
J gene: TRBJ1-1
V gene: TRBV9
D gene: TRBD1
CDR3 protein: CASSVRDGTGATEAFF
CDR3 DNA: TGTGCCAGCAGCGTACGAGACGGGACAGGGGCCACTGAAGCTTTCTTT

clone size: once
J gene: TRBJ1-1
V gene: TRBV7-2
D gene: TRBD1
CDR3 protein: CASSFFQGANTEAFF
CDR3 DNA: TGTGCCAGCAGCTTCTTCCAGGGGGCCAACACTGAAGCTTTCTTT

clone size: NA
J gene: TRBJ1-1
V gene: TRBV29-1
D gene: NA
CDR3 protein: CSVEEGGVNSRNIEAFF
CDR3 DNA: TGCAGCGTTGAGGAAGGGGGAGTCAATAGCCGTAACATTGAAGCTTTCTTT

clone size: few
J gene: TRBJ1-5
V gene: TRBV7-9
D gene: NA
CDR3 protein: CASSSSLGQPQHF
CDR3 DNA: TGTGCCAGCAGCTCTAGTTTAGGTCAGCCCCAGCATTTT

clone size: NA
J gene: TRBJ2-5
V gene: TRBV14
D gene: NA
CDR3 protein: CASSQGARQETQYF
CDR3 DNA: TGTGCCAGCAGCCAAGGGGCTCGACAAGAGACCCAGTACTTC

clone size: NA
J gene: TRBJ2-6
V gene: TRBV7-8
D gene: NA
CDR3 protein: CASSFSSGANVLTF
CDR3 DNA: TGTGCCAGCAGCTTTAGCTCTGGGGCCAACGTCCTGACTTTC

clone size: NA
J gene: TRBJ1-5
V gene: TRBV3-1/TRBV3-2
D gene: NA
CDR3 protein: CASSQTRGQPQHF
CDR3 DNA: TGTGCCAGCAGCCAGACAAGGGGGCAGCCCCAGCATTTT

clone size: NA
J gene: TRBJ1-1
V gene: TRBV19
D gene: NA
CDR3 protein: CASRRSFQNTEAFF
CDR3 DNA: TGTGCCAGTAGGCGGTCATTTCAGAACACTGAAGCTTTCTTT

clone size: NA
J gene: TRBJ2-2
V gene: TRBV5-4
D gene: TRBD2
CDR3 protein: CASSREAGYNTGELFF
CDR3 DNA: TGTGCCAGCAGCCGGGAGGCAGGGTATAACACCGGGGAGCTGTTTTTT

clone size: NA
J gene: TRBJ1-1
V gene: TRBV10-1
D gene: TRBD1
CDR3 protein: CASSGGAWTEAFF
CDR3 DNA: TGCGCCAGTTCAGGGGGCGCGTGGACTGAAGCTTTCTTT

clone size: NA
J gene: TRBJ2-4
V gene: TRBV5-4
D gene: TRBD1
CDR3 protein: CASSLQGALNIQYF
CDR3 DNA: TGTGCCAGCAGCTTGCAGGGGGCACTAAACATTCAGTACTTC

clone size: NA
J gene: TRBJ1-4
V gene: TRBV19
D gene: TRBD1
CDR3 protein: CASSPKGARKLFF
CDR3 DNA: TGTGCCAGTAGTCCTAAGGGGGCGCGAAAACTGTTTTTT

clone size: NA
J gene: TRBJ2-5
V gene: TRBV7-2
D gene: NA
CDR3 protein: CASSPRRSVATETQYF
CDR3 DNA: TGTGCCAGCAGCCCAAGGAGATCGGTGGCGACAGAGACCCAGTACTTC

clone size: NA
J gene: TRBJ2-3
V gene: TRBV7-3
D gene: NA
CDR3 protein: CASSLGTGYADTQYF
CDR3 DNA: TGTGCCAGCAGCTTAGGAACAGGGTATGCAGATACGCAGTATTTT

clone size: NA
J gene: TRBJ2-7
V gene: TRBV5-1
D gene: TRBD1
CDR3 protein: CASSRGQGEAYEQYF
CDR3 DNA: TGCGCCAGCAGCCGGGGACAGGGGGAAGCCTACGAGCAGTACTTC

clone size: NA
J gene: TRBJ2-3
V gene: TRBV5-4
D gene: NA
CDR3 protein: CASSLSGGTDTQYF
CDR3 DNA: TGTGCCAGCAGCTTGTCCGGGGGCACAGATACGCAGTATTTT

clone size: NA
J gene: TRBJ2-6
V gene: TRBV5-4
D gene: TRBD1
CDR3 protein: CASSRGHGQGASGANVLTF
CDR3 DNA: TGTGCCAGCAGTAGGGGTCACGGACAGGGGGCGTCTGGGGCCAACGTCCTGACTTTC

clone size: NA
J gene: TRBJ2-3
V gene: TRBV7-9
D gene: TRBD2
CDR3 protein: CASSFGAGGVTDTQYF
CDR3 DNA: TGTGCCAGCAGCTTTGGTGCGGGAGGGGTCACAGATACGCAGTATTTT

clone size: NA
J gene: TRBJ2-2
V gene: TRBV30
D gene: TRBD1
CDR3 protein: CAWSGGTGAANTGELFF
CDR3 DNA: TGTGCCTGGAGCGGCGGGACAGGGGCCGCGAACACCGGGGAGCTGTTTTTT

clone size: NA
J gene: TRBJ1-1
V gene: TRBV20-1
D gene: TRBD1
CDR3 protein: CSASSQGAHTEAFF
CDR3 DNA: TGCAGTGCTAGTTCCCAGGGGGCCCACACTGAAGCTTTCTTT

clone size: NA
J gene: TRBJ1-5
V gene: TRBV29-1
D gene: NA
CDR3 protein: CSVVDSLNQPQHF
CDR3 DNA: TGCAGCGTCGTGGACAGCCTCAATCAGCCCCAGCATTTT

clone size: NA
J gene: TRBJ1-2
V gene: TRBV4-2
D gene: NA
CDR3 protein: CASSQELGDDYGYTF
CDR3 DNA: TGTGCCAGCAGCCAAGAGTTAGGGGATGACTATGGCTACACCTTC

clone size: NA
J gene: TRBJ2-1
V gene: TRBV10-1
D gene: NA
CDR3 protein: CASSDRGGEDNEQFF
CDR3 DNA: TGCGCCAGCAGTGATCGGGGCGGGGAGGACAATGAGCAGTTCTTC

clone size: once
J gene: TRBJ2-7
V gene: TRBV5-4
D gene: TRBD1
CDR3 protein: CASSRWDRLSYEQYF
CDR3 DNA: TGTGCCAGCAGCCGATGGGACAGACTCTCCTACGAGCAGTACTTC

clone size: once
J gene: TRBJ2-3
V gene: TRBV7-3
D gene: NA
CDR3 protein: CASSLGFGADTQYF
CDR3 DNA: TGTGCCAGCAGCTTAGGGTTTGGAGCAGATACGCAGTATTTT

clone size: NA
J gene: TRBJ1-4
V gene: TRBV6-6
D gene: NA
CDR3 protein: CASDVQGGTNEKLFF
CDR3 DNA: TGTGCCAGCGACGTACAGGGTGGAACTAATGAAAAACTGTTTTTT

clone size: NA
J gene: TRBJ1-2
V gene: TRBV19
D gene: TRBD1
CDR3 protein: CASSIDRTGRRNGYTF
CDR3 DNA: TGTGCCAGTAGTATAGATCGGACAGGGAGGAGAAATGGCTACACCTTC

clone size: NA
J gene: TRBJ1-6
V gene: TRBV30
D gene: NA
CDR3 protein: CAWSVNEAFSYNSPLHF
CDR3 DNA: TGTGCCTGGAGTGTAAATGAGGCCTTCTCCTATAATTCACCCCTCCACTTT

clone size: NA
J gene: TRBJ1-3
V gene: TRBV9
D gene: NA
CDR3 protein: CASSGQVSGNTIYF
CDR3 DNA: TGTGCCAGCAGCGGACAGGTCTCTGGAAACACCATATATTTT

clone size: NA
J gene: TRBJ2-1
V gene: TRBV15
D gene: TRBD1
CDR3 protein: CATSRATGTGDNEQFF
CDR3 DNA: TGTGCCACCAGCAGAGCGACCGGGACAGGGGACAATGAGCAGTTCTTC

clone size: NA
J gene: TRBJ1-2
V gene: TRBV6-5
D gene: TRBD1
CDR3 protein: CATRQGSYGYTF
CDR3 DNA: TGTGCCACACGACAGGGGAGTTATGGCTACACCTTC

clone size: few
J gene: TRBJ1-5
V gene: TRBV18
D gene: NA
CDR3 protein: CASSPFLGQPQHF
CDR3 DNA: TGTGCCAGCTCACCATTTCTGGGCCAGCCCCAGCATTTT

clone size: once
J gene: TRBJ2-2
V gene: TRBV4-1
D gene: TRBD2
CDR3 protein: CASSQPGLAGGNTGELFF
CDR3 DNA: TGCGCCAGCAGCCAACCCGGACTAGCGGGAGGGAACACCGGGGAGCTGTTTTTT

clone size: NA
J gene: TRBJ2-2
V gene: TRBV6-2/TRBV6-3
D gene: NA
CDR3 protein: CASSQGGGELFF
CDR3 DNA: TGTGCCAGCAGTCAGGGGGGCGGGGAGCTGTTTTTT

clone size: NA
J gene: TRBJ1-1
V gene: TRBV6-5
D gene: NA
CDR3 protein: CASSYSIQGGNTEAFF
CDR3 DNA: TGTGCCAGCAGTTACTCGATCCAGGGAGGGAACACTGAAGCTTTCTTT

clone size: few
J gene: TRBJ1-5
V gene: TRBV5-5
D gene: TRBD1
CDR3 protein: CASSLTGDQPQHF
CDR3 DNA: TGTGCCAGCAGCCTCACAGGGGATCAGCCCCAGCATTTT

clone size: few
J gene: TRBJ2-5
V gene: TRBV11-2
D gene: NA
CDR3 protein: CASSLGYRETQYF
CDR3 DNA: TGTGCCAGCAGCTTAGGGTATCGGGAGACCCAGTACTTC